These 30 T cell receptor beta chains came from one sample sequenced in a study of cytomegalovirus exposure and HLA in healthy donors. The PCR ran on 60 Vbeta and 13 Jbeta primers. Measured with immunoSEQ multiplex PCR; TCRdb has only the in-frame clones, and not every one. This table holds more than 150,000 clones, about 80% found once. The sample taken for sequencing was PBMCs. These receptors were obtained from a young woman in good health and CMV-seronegative.

The V gene is TRBV13, the J gene TRBJ2-7; TRBD2 matches 12 bases. Trimming took 5 bases from V and 3 from J; bases not matched to a gene: 5. Per germline, CDR1 PRHDT and CDR2 FYEKMQ (reference sequence). The length of the CDR3 is 15 residues. CDR3 sequence reads: CASSPLTSGSYEQYF. In DNA form, the CDR3 reads TGTGCCAGCAGCCCCCTGACTAGCGGGAGCTACGAGCAGTACTTC. Full variable domain (missing parts from reference TRBV13 and TRBJ2-7): AAGVIQSPRHLIKEKRETATLKCYPIPRHDTVYWYQQGPGQDPQFLISFYEKMQSDKGSIPDRFSAQQFSDYHSELNMSSLELGDSALYFCASSPLTSGSYEQYFGPGTRLTVT.

The rearrangement joins TRBV6-1 to TRBJ2-5, with D perhaps matching TRBD2 (6 bases). The germline gives CDR1 MNHNS, CDR2 SASEGT. V was clipped by 6 bases and J by 5 bases, with 19 bases between them. The CDR3 has 15 amino acids. The CDR3 here is CASRFTIGGSETQYF. The CDR3 DNA reads TGTGCCAGCAGATTTACAATCGGGGGATCGGAGACCCAGTACTTC.

This CDR3 reads CASKGLAGYTDTQYF. The CDR3 DNA reads TGTGCCAGTAAGGGACTAGCGGGGTACACAGATACGCAGTATTTT. The chain joins TRBV19 to TRBJ2-3; TRBD2 matches 13 bases. Germline CDR1 and CDR2: LNHDA and SQIVND (reference sequence). This CDR3 has 15 residues. After removal of 7 bases from V and 2 bases from J, the junction contained 3 bases not matched to a gene.

The rearrangement uses TRBV15 and TRBJ1-5, with 9 nucleotides matching TRBD1. CDR3 size: 16 residues. Germline lookup yields CDR1 LNHNV and CDR2 YYDKDF (reference sequence). The J segment lost 4 bases and the V segment lost 1 base, leaving 5 bases of the junction unmatched. The CDR3 loop reads CATSRARQGGNQPQHF. CDR3 DNA sequence: TGTGCCACCAGCAGAGCACGACAGGGGGGTAATCAGCCCCAGCATTTT. The full variable domain, rest sourced from reference TRBV15 and TRBJ1-5, is DAMVIQNPRYQVTQFGKPVTLSCSQTLNHNVMYWYQQKSSQAPKLLFHYYDKDFNNEADTPDNFQSRRPNTSFCFLDIRSPGLGDTAMYLCATSRARQGGNQPQHFGDGTRLSIL.

J is TRBJ1-5 and V is TRBV10-3; tentatively, D is TRBD1 (6 bases). The CDR3 spans 13 residues. Looked up from germline, CDR1 is ENHRY and CDR2 is SYGVKD. V lost 5 bases, J lost 7 bases, and 12 bases lay in between. The CDR3 coding sequence is TGTGCCATCAGTTCAGCAGGGGACCAGCCCCAGCATTTT. Protein: CAISSAGDQPQHF.

CDR3 bases: TGTGCCAGCAGACCGGCCCTCGACAGGAACACTGAAGCTTTCTTT. This gives the protein CASRPALDRNTEAFF. The chain links TRBV27 to TRBJ1-1; TRBD1 is a possible D gene (5 bases). V dropped 6 bases and J dropped 1 base, with 15 bases sitting between them. The V gene's germline CDR1 is MNHEY and CDR2 SMNVEV (reference sequence). The CDR3 has 15 amino acids.

V and J are TRBV28 and TRBJ2-7, with 8 bases aligning to TRBD2. Per the germline V gene, CDR1 is MDHEN and CDR2 is SYDVKM. The trim removed 3 bases at V and 3 bases at J, leaving 10 bases unmatched. This CDR3 contains 16 residues. This chain's CDR3 is CASSLRPGLVNYEQYF. DNA for the CDR3: TGTGCCAGCAGTTTGCGGCCGGGACTAGTTAACTACGAGCAGTACTTC.

This clone was detected only once. The gene calls are TRBV30 and TRBJ2-7, with 8 bases lining up with TRBD2. V shed 8 bases and J 0 bases; nucleotides not matched to a gene: 9. Per germline, CDR1 GTSNPN and CDR2 SVGIG (reference sequence). This CDR3 is 14 amino acids long. The CDR3 loop is CARAPGGDSYEQYF. The CDR3, as DNA: TGTGCCCGAGCGCCGGGAGGGGACTCCTACGAGCAGTACTTC.

The rearrangement uses TRBV11-2 and TRBJ2-5, with 7 bases fitting TRBD2. This CDR3 is built from 15 residues. J lost 1 base, V lost 5 bases, and 7 bases had no gene match. Germline V gene lookup returns CDR1 SGHAT and CDR2 FQNNGV. Written as DNA, the CDR3 is TGTGCCAGCAGCCCCGGGGGAGGGATCCAAGAGACCCAGTACTTC. It is translated as CASSPGGGIQETQYF.

V gene TRBV7-2 combines with J gene TRBJ2-2; 7 bases are shared with TRBD2. Looked up from germline, CDR1 is SGHTA and CDR2 is FQGNSA. J lost 2 bases, V lost 5 bases, and 2 bases had no gene match. The CDR3 runs 14 residues. The CDR3 loop is CASSTGLNTGELFF. DNA for the CDR3: TGTGCCAGCAGCACGGGACTAAACACCGGGGAGCTGTTTTTT.

The genes are TRBV4-1 and TRBJ1-2; D is unresolved. The V gene's germline CDR1 is MGHRA and CDR2 YSYEKL. CDR3 size: 16 residues. The V and J ends lost 1 base and 5 bases respectively, with 17 bases between them. As DNA, the CDR3 is TGCGCCAGCAGCCAAGTTCGAGAGGGATTGGTTTATGGCTACACCTTC. This codes for CASSQVREGLVYGYTF.

The chain couples TRBV5-1 to TRBJ2-2; 7 bases are shared with TRBD1. Germline CDR1 reads SGHRS; CDR2 reads YFSETQ. The trim removed 2 bases at V and 0 bases at J, leaving 1 base unmatched. This CDR3 contains 15 residues. The CDR3 coding sequence is TGCGCCAGCAGCTTCGGGACAGCGAACACCGGGGAGCTGTTTTTT. Translation gives CASSFGTANTGELFF.

This chain joins TRBV4-1 and TRBJ2-7, with D maybe TRBD2 (6 bases). CDR3 length: 15 residues. From germline, CDR1 is MGHRA and CDR2 YSYEKL. V shed 0 bases and J shed 3 bases, with 12 bases lying between them. Here the CDR3 DNA reads TGCGCCAGCAGCCAAGAATATAGCGGATACTACGAGCAGTACTTC. Its protein product is CASSQEYSGYYEQYF.

V usage is TRBV7-6 and J usage is TRBJ2-7, with TRBD1 identical over 8 bases. CDR1 SGHVS and CDR2 FNYEAQ come from the germline V gene. With V trimmed by 4 bases and J by 4 bases, 6 bases remained unmatched. The CDR3 contains 14 residues. CDR3: CASSYAGGAYEQYF. Here the CDR3 DNA reads TGTGCCAGCAGCTACGCAGGGGGCGCATACGAGCAGTACTTC.

To note about this clone: An end of the junction does not agree with germline; a read error may underlie this. The chain employs TRBV7-9 and TRBJ2-7; maybe TRBD1 (5 bases). Germline CDR1 is SEHNR and CDR2 is FQNEAQ (reference sequence). The CDR3 is 14 residues long. In DNA form, the CDR3 reads TGTTCCAGCAGCTTAGAGGACATGACCTACGAGCAGTACTTC. Translated, it gives CSSSLEDMTYEQYF. Looking up the rest from reference TRBV7-9 and TRBJ2-7 gives the full variable domain: DTGVSQNPRHKITKRGQNVTFRCDPISEHNRLYWYRQTLGQGPEFLTYFQNEAQLEKSRLLSDRFSAERPKGSFSTLEIQRTEQGDSAMYLCSSSLEDMTYEQYFGPGTRLTVT.

This chain connects TRBV28 to TRBJ2-2, with 12 bases aligning to TRBD1. There are 19 residues in the CDR3. With 6 bases clipped from V and 2 bases from J, the junction kept 13 bases outside the gene matches. The germline V gene has CDR1 MDHEN and CDR2 SYDVKM. The CDR3 region is CASSQEGTGGIVNTGELFF. In DNA form, the CDR3 reads TGTGCCAGCAGCCAAGAAGGGACAGGGGGCATCGTAAACACCGGGGAGCTGTTTTTT.

The rearrangement links TRBV5-1 to TRBJ2-7; 9 bases align to TRBD1. The trim removed 0 bases at V and 3 bases at J, leaving 10 bases unmatched. The CDR3 runs 17 residues. The germline V gene has CDR1 SGHRS and CDR2 YFSETQ. The CDR3 is CASSLDRSGTGFYEQYF. The CDR3 DNA sequence: TGCGCCAGCAGCTTGGACCGATCCGGGACAGGGTTCTACGAGCAGTACTTC.

V is TRBV7-9 and J is TRBJ2-7, with TRBD1 as a possible D gene (5 bases). V gave up 4 bases and J gave up 6 bases, with 19 bases separating them. Germline assignment: CDR1 SEHNR and CDR2 FQNEAQ (reference sequence). The CDR3 has 15 residues. CDR3 amino acids: CASSSEQVFVAEQYF. CDR3 in DNA: TGTGCCAGCAGCTCCGAACAGGTTTTCGTGGCCGAGCAGTACTTC.

The chain joins TRBV2 to TRBJ2-1; 8 nucleotides agree with TRBD2. CDR1 and CDR2 from the germline V gene are SNHLY and FYNNEI. Trimming took 6 bases from V and 6 from J; bases not matched to a gene: 4. The CDR3 consists of 13 residues. CDR3 loop: CASRTTSANEQFF. As DNA, the CDR3 is TGTGCCAGCAGGACGACTAGCGCCAATGAGCAGTTCTTC.

This chain connects TRBV19 to TRBJ2-2; maybe TRBD2 (6 bases). The CDR3 runs 15 residues. Germline V gene sequence: CDR1 LNHDA, CDR2 SQIVND (reference sequence). V was cut by 3 bases and J by 5 bases, with 13 bases left in between. CDR3 loop: CASSITGTFTGELFF. CDR3 bases: TGTGCCAGTAGTATCACGGGGACTTTTACCGGGGAGCTGTTTTTT.

This clone was counted a few times. The chain combines TRBV11-3 with TRBJ2-1; 9 bases match TRBD2. Germline loops: CDR1 SGHNT, CDR2 YENEEA. CDR3 size: 16 residues. The V segment lost 5 bases and the J segment 2 bases; nucleotides outside the gene matches: 7. CDR3 sequence (DNA): TGTGCCAGCAGCCCTAGCGGGGATAAACCCTACAATGAGCAGTTCTTC. Translation: CASSPSGDKPYNEQFF.

This clone appeared once. The chain joins TRBV27 to TRBJ2-5, with a possible D match to TRBD1 (6 bases). Per germline, CDR1 MNHEY and CDR2 SMNVEV (reference sequence). The CDR3 has 16 amino acids. V was pared by 4 bases and J by 2 bases, with 17 bases between. CDR3 in amino acids: CASSWGPAAHQETQYF. CDR3 DNA: TGTGCCAGCAGTTGGGGGCCGGCGGCCCATCAAGAGACCCAGTACTTC.

This chain uses TRBV19 with TRBJ2-5; 7 bases are shared with TRBD2. The CDR3 is 16 residues long. Trimming took 4 bases from V and 4 from J; bases not matched to a gene: 12. In germline, CDR1 is LNHDA, CDR2 SQIVND (reference sequence). CDR3 sequence (DNA): TGTGCCAGTAGTAGCTCCAGGTCCAGCGGGGTAGAGACCCAGTACTTC. It yields the protein CASSSSRSSGVETQYF.

CDR3 region: CASSRTSGGLSDTQYF. In DNA form, the CDR3 reads TGTGCCAGCAGTCGGACTAGCGGGGGGTTGTCAGATACGCAGTATTTT. J is TRBJ2-3 and V is TRBV27; TRBD2 matches at 14 bases. This CDR3 contains 16 residues. V was pared by 5 bases and J by 4 bases, with 5 bases of the junction left unmatched. CDR1 is MNHEY and CDR2 is SMNVEV in the germline V gene (reference sequence).

The chain employs TRBV6-4 and TRBJ2-2, with 7 positions matching TRBD1. V gave up 0 bases and J gave up 4 bases; unmatched junction bases: 2. Germline V lookup: CDR1 MRHNA, CDR2 SNTAGT. The CDR3 has 15 amino acids. In DNA, the CDR3 is TGTGCCAGCAGTGACTCCTCAGGGGGCACCGGGGAGCTGTTTTTT. Its translation is CASSDSSGGTGELFF.

The genes are TRBV27 and TRBJ2-1, with D possibly matching TRBD2 (5 bases). CDR1 MNHEY and CDR2 SMNVEV come from the germline V gene (reference sequence). Trimming shortened V by 5 bases and J by 6 bases, and 14 bases separated the two germline ends. The CDR3 is 14 residues long. CDR3 protein: CASSPIGGGNEQFF. DNA for the CDR3: TGTGCCAGCAGTCCAATCGGCGGAGGCAATGAGCAGTTCTTC.

The genes are TRBV29-1 and TRBJ2-2, with 7 bases matching TRBD1. The CDR3 totals 15 residues. From germline, CDR1 is SQVTM and CDR2 ANQGSEA. Trimming took 6 bases from V and 2 from J; bases not matched to a gene: 9. The CDR3 region is CSVYLGQTNTGELFF. In DNA, the CDR3 is TGCAGCGTGTATCTGGGACAGACCAACACCGGGGAGCTGTTTTTT.

This chain connects TRBV28 to TRBJ1-1; maybe TRBD1 (6 bases). The CDR3 is 14 amino acids. V was shortened by 5 bases and J by 0 bases, with 10 bases between the two germline ends. Germline V gene sequence: CDR1 MDHEN, CDR2 SYDVKM. This CDR3 is CASSGTGMNTEAFF. CDR3 nucleotide sequence: TGTGCCAGCAGTGGTACAGGGATGAACACTGAAGCTTTCTTT.

The CDR3 spells CASSPRLAGPDTQYF. CDR3 coding DNA: TGTGCCAGCAGTCCGAGACTAGCTGGACCAGATACGCAGTATTTT. The chain combines TRBV28 with TRBJ2-3; 7 nucleotides align to TRBD2. Germline loops: CDR1 MDHEN, CDR2 SYDVKM. The CDR3 spans 15 residues. The junction had 9 bases not matched to a gene; V was cut back by 5 bases and J by 4 bases.

For this clone: Other DNA sequences in this specimen translate into the identical CDR3. The CDR3 here is CASSPRQGENTEAFF. The DNA for the CDR3 is TGTGCCAGCTCACCACGACAGGGGGAGAACACTGAAGCTTTCTTT. The chain carries TRBV18 and TRBJ1-1; 9 nucleotides align to TRBD1. J gave up 1 base and V 1 base, and 1 base lay outside the gene matches. The CDR3 loop spans 15 amino acids. In germline, CDR1 is KGHSH, CDR2 LQKENI.